This T cell receptor (beta chain) comes out of a study of CD8 T cells in ankylosing spondylitis. V shed 1 base and J 6 bases; nucleotides not matched to a gene: 9. This CDR3 region has 18 residues. A single record per CDR3 protein comes from TCRdb applying MiXCR to the 5' RACE reads. The sample contains about 450,000 distinct CDR3 sequences, roughly a quarter of which appear only once. This clonotype was observed a few times. Its antigen is as yet unknown. Overall study results and limits: Seemingly distinctive of ankylosing spondylitis blood was a TCR beta motif formed by eight highly homologous variants. Matched ankylosing spondylitis synovial fluid reportedly showed significant enrichment of disease-linked clones.

The sequenced sample was blood, either unsorted or a sorted T cell fraction (not recorded which). The TCR sequence derives from a male donor with ankylosing spondylitis. The V call is TRBV12-3 or TRBV12-4, the J call TRBJ2-2; 12 bases align to TRBD2. The CDR3 reads CASSLDLAGGPGSGELFF. As DNA, the CDR3 is TGTGCCAGCAGTTTAGATCTAGCGGGAGGGCCGGGTTCCGGGGAGCTGTTTTTT.